This TCR beta chain was recorded in a study of post-analysis software for immune sequencing data. Study-level findings and limits: Five or six TRBV segments were more frequent in patients than controls; TRBV5-6, TRBV5-1 and TRBV20-1 belonged to this group.

In germline, CDR1 is SEHNR, CDR2 FQNEAQ (reference sequence). The CDR3 loop spans 14 amino acids. The table lists this clonotype with a few counts. The target antigen is unknown. TCR beta cDNA libraries included unique molecular identifiers. A single record per CDR3 protein comes from TCRdb applying MiXCR to the PCR reads. This repertoire shows 750,000 to 950,000 distinct CDR3 sequences, 53% found once; its top ten account for approximately 4.2%. V usage is TRBV7-9 and J usage is TRBJ2-4; unclear D gene. Near its end, the DNA agrees better with TRBJ2-7, so the J call may be wrong. The clonotype originates from a girl aged 10 to 17 with multiple sclerosis. Sequenced material: blood. The CDR3 nucleotides read TGTGCCAGCAGCTTAGCGGGGATCTCCTACGAGCAGTACTTC. It codes for CASSLAGISYEQYF.